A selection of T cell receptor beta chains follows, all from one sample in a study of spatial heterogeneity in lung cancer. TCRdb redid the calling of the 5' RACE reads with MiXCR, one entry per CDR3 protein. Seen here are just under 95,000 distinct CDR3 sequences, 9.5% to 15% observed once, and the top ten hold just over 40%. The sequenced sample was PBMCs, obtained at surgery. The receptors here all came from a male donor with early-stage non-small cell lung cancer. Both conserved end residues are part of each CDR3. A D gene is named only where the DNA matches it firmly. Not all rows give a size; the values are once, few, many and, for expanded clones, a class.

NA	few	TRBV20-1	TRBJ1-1	TGCAGTGCTACGAACACTGAAGCTTTCTTT	CSATNTEAFF
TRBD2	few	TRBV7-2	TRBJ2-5	TGTGCCAGCAGGGCGGGAGGGCCAGGAGAGACCCAGTACTTC	CASRAGGPGETQYF
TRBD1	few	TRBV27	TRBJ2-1	TGTGCCAGCAGTTTATCGGGGACAGGACGCTACAATGAGCAGTTCTTC	CASSLSGTGRYNEQFF
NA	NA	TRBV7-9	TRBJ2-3	TGTGCCAGCAGCCCCAAACAGGCAGATACGCAGTATTTT	CASSPKQADTQYF
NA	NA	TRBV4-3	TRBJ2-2	TGCGCCAGCAGCCGTGGACCCGGGGAGCTGTTTTTT	CASSRGPGELFF
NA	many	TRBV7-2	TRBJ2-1	TGTGCCAGCAGCTTAAATAGGGGCGGGAATGAGCAGTTCTTC	CASSLNRGGNEQFF
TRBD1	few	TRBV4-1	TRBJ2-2	TGCGCCAGCACCGACAGGGGGCGGACCGGGGAGCTGTTTTTT	CASTDRGRTGELFF
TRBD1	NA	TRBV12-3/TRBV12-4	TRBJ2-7	TGTGCCAGCAGCCCCTGGGGCAGGGGGCACGACGAGCAGTACTTC	CASSPWGRGHDEQYF
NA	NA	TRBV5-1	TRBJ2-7	TGCGCCAGCAGCTTGGATCCGGGGGCGAGCGACGAGCAGTACTTC	CASSLDPGASDEQYF
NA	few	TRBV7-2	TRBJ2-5	TGTGCCAGCAGCCCCGAGGGGATACCCCAAGAGACCCAGTACTTC	CASSPEGIPQETQYF
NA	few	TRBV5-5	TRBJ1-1	TGTGCCAGCTGGGGACACTTAAAGACTGAAGCTTTCTTT	CASWGHLKTEAFF
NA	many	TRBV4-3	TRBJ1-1	TGCGCCAGCAGCCAAGACCCGTCAGGGCGCACAAACACTGAAGCTTTCTTT	CASSQDPSGRTNTEAFF
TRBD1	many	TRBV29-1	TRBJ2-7	TGCAGCGCCACGACAGGGGCCCACGAGCAGTACTTC	CSATTGAHEQYF
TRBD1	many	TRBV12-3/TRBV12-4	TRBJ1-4	TGTGCCAGCAGGCATCGTCAGGGGGTAGATGAAAAACTGTTTTTT	CASRHRQGVDEKLFF
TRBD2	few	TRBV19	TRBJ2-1	TGTGCCAGTAGTATAGCGGGAGGGCTCTACAATGAGCAGTTCTTC	CASSIAGGLYNEQFF
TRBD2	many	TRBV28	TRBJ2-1	TGTGCCAGCAGGACGACTAGCAGATACAATGAGCAGTTCTTC	CASRTTSRYNEQFF
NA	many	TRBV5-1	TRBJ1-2	TGCGCCAGCAGCTTGGACACAGGCGATTATGGCTACACCTTC	CASSLDTGDYGYTF
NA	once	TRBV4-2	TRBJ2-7	TGTGCCAGCAGCCAAGGGAGGAACCGCTGCCACTTC	CASSQGRNRCHF
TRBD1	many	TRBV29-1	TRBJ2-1	TGCAGCGTTGAACCGAGGACAGGGGGCAGTGAGCAGTTCTTC	CSVEPRTGGSEQFF
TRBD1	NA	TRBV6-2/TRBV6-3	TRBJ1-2	TGTGCCAGCAGTTACTCGCTTTCAGGGGGCGATGGCTACACCTTC	CASSYSLSGGDGYTF
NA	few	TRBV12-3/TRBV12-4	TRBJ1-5	TGTGCCAGCAGCTCCGTGGGTAGACAGCCCCAGCATTTT	CASSSVGRQPQHF
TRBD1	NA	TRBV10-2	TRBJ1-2	TGCGCCAGCAGTGGACAGGGGCTTAAAGGCTACACCTTC	CASSGQGLKGYTF
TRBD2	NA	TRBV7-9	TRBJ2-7	TGTGCCAGCAGATCGGGTCCCAGCGGGAGCCTCGACGAGCAGTACTTC	CASRSGPSGSLDEQYF
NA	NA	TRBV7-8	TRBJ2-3	TGTGCCAGCAGCTCCGAGGGGGGGGGCCGCGCAGATACGCAGTATTTT	CASSSEGGGRADTQYF
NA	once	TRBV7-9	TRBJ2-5	TGTGCCAGCAGCTTATCAATGACAGGGAGGAAGACCCAGTACTTC	CASSLSMTGRKTQYF
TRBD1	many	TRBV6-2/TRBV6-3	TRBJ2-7	TGTGCCAGCACTGAACGACAGGGAGTCTACGAGCAGTACTTC	CASTERQGVYEQYF
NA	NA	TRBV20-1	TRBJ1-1	TGCAGTGCTAGAGATCCGGCTACTGAAGCTTTCTTT	CSARDPATEAFF
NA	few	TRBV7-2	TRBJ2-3	TGTGCCAGCAGCCTAGACCGGGCCACAGATACGCAGTATTTT	CASSLDRATDTQYF
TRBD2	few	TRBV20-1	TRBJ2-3	TGCAGTGCTGGGCCGGGGGGGCGAGTAGATACGCAGTATTTT	CSAGPGGRVDTQYF
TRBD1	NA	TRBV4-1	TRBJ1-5	TGCGCCAGCAGCCAAGGGCTTCCGACAGGGAGAGGCAATCAGCCCCAGCATTTT	CASSQGLPTGRGNQPQHF
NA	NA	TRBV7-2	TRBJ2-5	TGTGCCAGCAGTACCACGGCAGAGACCCAGTACTTC	CASSTTAETQYF
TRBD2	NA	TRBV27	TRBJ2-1	TGTGCCAGCAGTTTCGGACTAGCGGGGACGTTCGGTGAGCAGTTCTTC	CASSFGLAGTFGEQFF
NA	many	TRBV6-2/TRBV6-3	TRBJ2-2	TGTGCCAGCAGTTATATAGGAGTCGGGGAGCTGTTTTTT	CASSYIGVGELFF
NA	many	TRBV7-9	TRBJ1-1	TGTGCCAGCAGCTTAGAGGAGGGTACTGAAGCTTTCTTT	CASSLEEGTEAFF
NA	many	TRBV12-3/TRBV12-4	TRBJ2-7	TGTGCCAGCAGCCCGGGTCCTGGGCCCTACGAGCAGTACTTC	CASSPGPGPYEQYF
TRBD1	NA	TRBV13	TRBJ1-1	TGTGCCAGCAGCTTAGAGCCCCCTAAGACAGGGAGTTACACTGAAGCTTTCTTT	CASSLEPPKTGSYTEAFF
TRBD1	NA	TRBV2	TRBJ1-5	TGTGCCAGCAGTGCCGGGACAGATCGCCAGCCCCAGCATTTT	CASSAGTDRQPQHF
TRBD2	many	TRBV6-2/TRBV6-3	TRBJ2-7	TGTGCCAGCAGAGTCAGCGGGGGGAGCTACGAGCAGTACTTC	CASRVSGGSYEQYF
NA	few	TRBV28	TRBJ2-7	TGTGCCAGCAGGGGGGGCAGGCAGTACTTC	CASRGGRQYF
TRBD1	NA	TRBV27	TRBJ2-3	TGTGCCAGCAGTTCATTCCCTTATCGGACAGGCCGTCGAGATACGCAGTATTTT	CASSSFPYRTGRRDTQYF
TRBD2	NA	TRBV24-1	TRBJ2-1	TGTGCCACCAGTGATTTGACTAGCGAGTACAATGAGCAGTTCTTC	CATSDLTSEYNEQFF
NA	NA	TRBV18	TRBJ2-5	TGTGCCAGCTCACGGGACACATTCCAAGAGACCCAGTACTTC	CASSRDTFQETQYF
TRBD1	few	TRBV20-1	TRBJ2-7	TGCAGTGCTGCCGGGACAGGTGTCGAGCAGTACTTC	CSAAGTGVEQYF
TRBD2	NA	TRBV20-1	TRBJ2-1	TGCAGTGCCCAACTTAGGACTAGCGAGCAGTTCTTC	CSAQLRTSEQFF